The 31 T cell receptor beta chains below all came from one sample that was sequenced in a study of PD-L1 blockade in urothelial cancer. Assay: immunoSEQ multiplex PCR; the TCRdb copy retains only in-frame clones and omits some. Seen here are about 80,000 clones, around 87% observed once, and the top ten hold roughly 6.1%. The specimen was PBMCs, collected around atezolizumab (anti-PD-L1) treatment. These receptors all come from a woman in her 70s with urothelial cancer.

The V and J genes are TRBV6-5 and TRBJ1-2; 8 bases are shared with TRBD1. With V trimmed by 8 bases and J by 4 bases, 9 bases remained unmatched. This CDR3 spans 14 amino acids. CDR1 MNHEY and CDR2 SVGAGI come from the germline V gene. The chain's CDR3 is CASRQGTGLYGYTF. The CDR3 DNA is TGTGCCAGCCGTCAGGGGACAGGTCTCTATGGCTACACCTTC.

This sequence joins TRBV15 and TRBJ2-7; 9 bases align to TRBD2. Germline CDR1 is LNHNV and CDR2 is YYDKDF (reference sequence). The CDR3 loop spans 16 amino acids. The V and J ends lost 1 base and 3 bases, in that order; junction bases with no gene match: 7. CDR3 residues: CATSRGISGSNYEQYF. The CDR3 DNA reads TGTGCCACCAGCAGAGGCATTAGCGGGAGTAACTACGAGCAGTACTTC. Filled out from reference TRBV15 and TRBJ2-7, the complete variable domain reads DAMVIQNPRYQVTQFGKPVTLSCSQTLNHNVMYWYQQKSSQAPKLLFHYYDKDFNNEADTPDNFQSRRPNTSFCFLDIRSPGLGDTAMYLCATSRGISGSNYEQYFGPGTRLTVT.

The V gene is TRBV4-1, the J gene TRBJ2-2; the D gene is possibly TRBD2 (5 bases). The germline V gene encodes CDR1 MGHRA and CDR2 YSYEKL. The CDR3 length is 16 residues. V lost 0 bases, J lost 1 base, and 9 bases lay in between. CDR3 DNA sequence: TGCGCCAGCAGCCAAGATCCGGGAAGGAACACCGGGGAGCTGTTTTTT. Its translation: CASSQDPGRNTGELFF.

This chain joins TRBV9 and TRBJ2-3; 10 bases fit TRBD2. CDR3 size: 16 residues. The V gene's germline CDR1 is SGDLS and CDR2 YYNGEE. V shed 2 bases, J shed 0 bases, and the junction held 3 bases outside the gene matches. The CDR3, as DNA: TGTGCCAGCAGCGTCTTAGCGGGGGGAAGCACAGATACGCAGTATTTT. This encodes CASSVLAGGSTDTQYF.

This chain joins TRBV6-5 and TRBJ2-2; 12 bases are shared with TRBD2. This CDR3 spans 15 amino acids. Germline trimming cut 7 bases from V and 4 bases from J; bases unmatched to any gene: 4. CDR1 is MNHEY and CDR2 is SVGAGI in the germline V gene. The CDR3 coding sequence is TGTGCCAGCACCCCGGGACTAGCGGGCACCGGGGAGCTGTTTTTT. Protein: CASTPGLAGTGELFF.

This sequence joins TRBV5-1 and TRBJ2-1; TRBD2 is a possible D gene (6 bases). The germline gives CDR1 SGHRS, CDR2 YFSETQ. The ends were cut back, 1 base at V and 1 base at J, with 12 bases in the middle. The CDR3 extends over 16 amino acids. The DNA of the CDR3 is TGCGCCAGCAGCTTGACTAGCATCCCTTCCTACAATGAGCAGTTCTTC. Its protein is CASSLTSIPSYNEQFF. The full variable domain, completed using reference TRBV5-1 and TRBJ2-1, is KAGVTQTPRYLIKTRGQQVTLSCSPISGHRSVSWYQQTPGQGLQFLFEYFSETQRNKGNFPGRFSGRQFSNSRSEMNVSTLELGDSALYLCASSLTSIPSYNEQFFGPGTRLTVL.

This clone was counted between two and nine times. This chain connects TRBV4-2 to TRBJ2-7, with 7 bases matching TRBD1. CDR1 and CDR2 from the germline V gene are LGHNA and YNFKEQ. V shed 3 bases and J 6 bases; nucleotides not matched to a gene: 5. CDR3 length: 13 amino acids. The CDR3 loop is CASSQTGSVEQYF. As DNA, the CDR3 is TGTGCCAGCAGCCAGACAGGGTCGGTCGAGCAGTACTTC.

V usage is TRBV5-4 and J usage is TRBJ2-7; 7 nucleotides align to TRBD2. Trimming took 0 bases from V and 6 from J; bases not matched to a gene: 12. Germline assignment: CDR1 SGHNT and CDR2 YYREEE (reference sequence). This CDR3 has 16 residues. This chain's CDR3 is CASSLDFGAGAGEQYF. CDR3 DNA sequence: TGTGCCAGCAGCTTGGATTTCGGGGCGGGAGCTGGCGAGCAGTACTTC.

The chain joins TRBV25-1 to TRBJ1-1, with D maybe TRBD1 (5 bases). The germline V gene encodes CDR1 MGHDK and CDR2 SYGVNS. The CDR3 is made up of 15 amino acids. Trimming pared 5 bases from V and 2 bases from J, leaving 15 bases between. The CDR3 DNA reads TGTGCCAGCAGTTACCGACAGACTCCAAACACTGAAGCTTTCTTT. It specifies CASSYRQTPNTEAFF. Complete variable domain (other parts from reference TRBV25-1 and TRBJ1-1): EADIYQTPRYLVIGTGKKITLECSQTMGHDKMYWYQQDPGMELHLIHYSYGVNSTEKGDLSSESTVSRIRTEHFPLTLESARPSHTSQYLCASSYRQTPNTEAFFGQGTRLTVV.

The V gene is TRBV7-9, the J gene TRBJ1-2, with D perhaps TRBD1 (5 bases). Trimming left V 8 bases short and J 2 bases short, with 21 bases between. Germline lookup yields CDR1 SEHNR and CDR2 FQNEAQ (reference sequence). The CDR3 has 16 residues. The chain's CDR3 is CASLVPTGGVNYGYTF. CDR3 DNA: TGTGCCAGCCTCGTCCCCACCGGGGGGGTCAACTATGGCTACACCTTC.

This chain links TRBV29-1 with TRBJ2-2; 8 bases map to TRBD2. With V trimmed by 6 bases and J by 3 bases, 6 bases remained unmatched. The CDR3 is made up of 14 amino acids. Germline V CDR1 and CDR2: SQVTM, ANQGSEA. The CDR3 DNA reads as TGCAGCGTGAGGGCGGGGGGTTACACCGGGGAGCTGTTTTTT. Its protein product is CSVRAGGYTGELFF.

In this sample, this clone turned up once. The V call is TRBV6-5, the J call TRBJ2-7, with TRBD1 as a possible D gene (5 bases). The V and J ends lost 6 bases and 4 bases respectively, with 16 bases between them. This CDR3 comprises 14 residues. Germline V lookup: CDR1 MNHEY, CDR2 SVGAGI. The CDR3 DNA reads TGTGCCAGCAGCCCGACAGAAGATCCTTACGAGCAGTACTTC. This gives the protein CASSPTEDPYEQYF.

V is TRBV5-4 and J is TRBJ2-1; 8 bases line up with TRBD1. Germline loops: CDR1 SGHNT, CDR2 YYREEE (reference sequence). The CDR3 has 13 amino acids. After removal of 6 bases from V and 8 bases from J, the junction contained 7 bases not matched to a gene. CDR3 nucleotide sequence: TGTGCCAGCAACCCTCAGGGGGCCTATGAGCAGTTCTTC. This encodes CASNPQGAYEQFF.

The chain recombines TRBV10-3 with TRBJ2-1; TRBD2 agrees at 10 bases. The CDR3 length is 18 residues. Germline V gene lookup returns CDR1 ENHRY and CDR2 SYGVKD. Trimming at V came to 4 bases and at J to 0 bases, leaving 9 bases not matched to a gene. The CDR3 protein is CAISGLAGERGSYNEQFF. CDR3 nucleotide sequence: TGTGCCATCAGTGGCCTAGCGGGAGAGAGGGGCTCCTACAATGAGCAGTTCTTC.

This rearrangement joins TRBV18 to TRBJ2-3, with D possibly matching TRBD2 (7 bases). The CDR3 contains 23 residues. Germline V lookup: CDR1 KGHSH, CDR2 LQKENI. Trimming removed 1 base from V and 4 bases from J, with 36 bases in between. The CDR3 loop reads CASSPRGFGGPTGTDLGADTQYF. DNA for the CDR3: TGTGCCAGCTCACCACGAGGGTTCGGGGGGCCGACCGGCACAGATCTCGGCGCAGATACGCAGTATTTT.

This chain joins TRBV29-1 and TRBJ2-1, with TRBD2 identical over 10 bases. The CDR3 runs 17 residues. V lost 2 bases, J lost 2 bases, and 9 bases stayed unmatched. Per the germline V gene, CDR1 is SQVTM and CDR2 is ANQGSEA. CDR3 sequence: CSVESSGRADTYNEQFF. CDR3 in DNA: TGCAGCGTTGAATCCAGCGGGAGGGCCGATACCTACAATGAGCAGTTCTTC.

The chain carries TRBV11-2 and TRBJ1-2, with D possibly being TRBD1 (6 bases). Germline V gene lookup returns CDR1 SGHAT and CDR2 FQNNGV. V lost 5 bases to trimming and J lost 7 bases, with 20 bases between them. This CDR3 is 15 amino acids long. The CDR3, as DNA: TGTGCCAGCAGCCAAGGGGGGAGGGGTTCGGGTGGCTACACCTTC. It translates to CASSQGGRGSGGYTF.

The chain couples TRBV2 to TRBJ2-5; 7 nucleotides match TRBD1. CDR3 size: 15 residues. Germline CDR1 and CDR2: SNHLY and FYNNEI. V trimming: 3 bases; J trimming: 5 bases; junction bases outside the gene matches: 9. The CDR3 DNA is TGTGCCAGCAGTGACAACAGGGGCGGCCGGGAGACCCAGTACTTC. It yields the protein CASSDNRGGRETQYF.

The chain joins TRBV15 to TRBJ2-7; TRBD1 matches 10 bases. The CDR3 extends over 16 amino acids. Per germline, CDR1 LNHNV and CDR2 YYDKDF (reference sequence). The V segment lost 5 bases and the J segment 0 bases; nucleotides outside the gene matches: 7. Written as DNA, the CDR3 is TGTGCCACCAGCCAAGGGACAGGGGCGTTCTCCTACGAGCAGTACTTC. This sequence encodes CATSQGTGAFSYEQYF.

The chain has TRBV11-2 and TRBJ2-1, with TRBD1 identical over 9 bases. This CDR3 spans 14 amino acids. Trimming cost V 7 bases and J 8 bases; bases outside gene matches: 9. In germline, CDR1 is SGHAT, CDR2 FQNNGV. The CDR3 nucleotides are TGTGCCAGCACCCGGACAGGGGTTTACTATGAGCAGTTCTTC. Amino acids: CASTRTGVYYEQFF.

This chain joins TRBV15 and TRBJ2-7; 7 bases map to TRBD1. V gave up 1 base and J gave up 3 bases; unmatched junction bases: 18. Germline V lookup: CDR1 LNHNV, CDR2 YYDKDF (reference sequence). The CDR3 is made up of 19 amino acids. As DNA, the CDR3 is TGTGCCACCAGCAGAGGTCCATTGAAGGGGGCATATACCCACTACGAGCAGTACTTC. It translates to CATSRGPLKGAYTHYEQYF. The whole variable domain, remainder taken from reference TRBV15 and TRBJ2-7, is DAMVIQNPRYQVTQFGKPVTLSCSQTLNHNVMYWYQQKSSQAPKLLFHYYDKDFNNEADTPDNFQSRRPNTSFCFLDIRSPGLGDTAMYLCATSRGPLKGAYTHYEQYFGPGTRLTVT.

This chain links TRBV2 with TRBJ2-3; TRBD2 agrees at 15 bases. Germline-derived CDR1 and CDR2 are SNHLY and FYNNEI. Trimming took 7 bases from V and 7 from J; bases not matched to a gene: 9. The CDR3 sequence is 16 residues long. In nucleotides, the CDR3 is TGTGCCAGCAACCCGGGACTAGCGGGGGGCCGGAATACGCAGTATTTT. Its translation is CASNPGLAGGRNTQYF.

V and J are TRBV21-1 and TRBJ2-5; TRBD2 reflects the table's D call only, with no check against the DNA. TRBV21-1 is annotated as a pseudogene. This CDR3 has 15 amino acids. Here the CDR3 reads CASIGLAGGEETQYF. In DNA, the CDR3 is TGTGCCAGCATCGGACTAGCGGGGGGTGAAGAGACCCAGTACTTC.

The chain has TRBV6-1 and TRBJ1-3, with TRBD1 as a possible D gene (6 bases). The length of the CDR3 is 13 residues. Germline assignment: CDR1 MNHNS and CDR2 SASEGT. Trimming removed 6 bases from V and 0 bases from J, with 6 bases in between. The CDR3 nucleotides are TGTGCCAGCAGGGACAGCTCTGGAAACACCATATATTTT. It yields the protein CASRDSSGNTIYF.

The chain links TRBV6-5 to TRBJ2-2; a weak D match, TRBD1 (6 bases). The ends were cut back, 5 bases at V and 7 bases at J, with 14 bases in the middle. Germline CDR1 and CDR2: MNHEY and SVGAGI. This CDR3 spans 14 amino acids. The CDR3 sequence: CASSTRAGDGELFF. The CDR3 coding sequence is TGTGCCAGCAGTACCCGAGCAGGGGACGGGGAGCTGTTTTTT.

This clone turned up a few times. The chain joins TRBV10-3 to TRBJ1-1; tentative D call: TRBD1 (6 bases). The CDR3 length is 17 residues. Germline V gives CDR1 ENHRY, CDR2 SYGVKD. V lost 0 bases to trimming and J lost 1 base, with 15 bases between them. The CDR3 sequence: CAISESLVGGRNTEAFF. For the CDR3, the DNA is TGTGCCATCAGTGAGTCGCTGGTTGGGGGCCGGAACACTGAAGCTTTCTTT.

This clone was seen once. This chain connects TRBV5-1 to TRBJ1-6; a weak D match, TRBD1 (6 bases). Per the germline V gene, CDR1 is SGHRS and CDR2 is YFSETQ. The CDR3 runs 13 residues. V dropped 0 bases and J dropped 14 bases, with 12 bases sitting between them. The CDR3 coding sequence is TGCGCCAGCAGCTTGGGGGGGCTCTCTGCCCTCCACTTT. Protein sequence: CASSLGGLSALHF.

V usage is TRBV5-1 and J usage is TRBJ1-5; D perhaps matches TRBD1 (6 bases). This CDR3 contains 14 residues. Between the trimmed V and J ends, which lost 4 bases and 5 bases, there was a span of 13 bases. Germline assignment: CDR1 SGHRS and CDR2 YFSETQ. CDR3 region: CASSVGTSDQPQHF. In DNA form, the CDR3 reads TGCGCCAGCAGCGTGGGGACATCAGATCAGCCCCAGCATTTT.

CDR3 amino acids: CASTRTYFSNQPQHF. In DNA, the CDR3 is TGTGCCAGCACTCGGACTTATTTTAGCAATCAGCCCCAGCATTTT. The rearrangement joins TRBV6-6 to TRBJ1-5; D is ambiguous. Trimming removed 7 bases from V and 0 bases from J, with 13 bases in between. CDR1 and CDR2 (germline): MNHNY, SVGAGI (reference sequence). This CDR3 has 15 residues.

This sequence joins TRBV7-8 and TRBJ2-7, with 9 bases lining up with TRBD1. V shed 1 base, J shed 3 bases, and the junction held 10 bases outside the gene matches. This CDR3 has 17 residues. Germline-derived CDR1 and CDR2 are SGHVS and FQNEAQ. The CDR3 region is CASSLERGQGDFYEQYF. The CDR3 DNA is TGTGCCAGCAGCTTAGAGCGGGGACAGGGAGACTTCTACGAGCAGTACTTC.

The J gene is TRBJ2-2, the V gene TRBV19; the match to TRBD1 covers 8 bases. After removal of 7 bases from V and 5 bases from J, the junction contained 9 bases not matched to a gene. The CDR3 is made up of 15 amino acids. Germline loops: CDR1 LNHDA, CDR2 SQIVND (reference sequence). The DNA of the CDR3 is TGTGCCAGTATACAGACAGGGGCGCTGACCGGGGAGCTGTTTTTT. Protein product: CASIQTGALTGELFF. The whole variable domain, remainder taken from reference TRBV19 and TRBJ2-2, is DGGITQSPKYLFRKEGQNVTLSCEQNLNHDAMYWYRQDPGQGLRLIYYSQIVNDFQKGDIAEGYSVSREKKESFPLTVTSAQKNPTAFYLCASIQTGALTGELFFGEGSRLTVL.